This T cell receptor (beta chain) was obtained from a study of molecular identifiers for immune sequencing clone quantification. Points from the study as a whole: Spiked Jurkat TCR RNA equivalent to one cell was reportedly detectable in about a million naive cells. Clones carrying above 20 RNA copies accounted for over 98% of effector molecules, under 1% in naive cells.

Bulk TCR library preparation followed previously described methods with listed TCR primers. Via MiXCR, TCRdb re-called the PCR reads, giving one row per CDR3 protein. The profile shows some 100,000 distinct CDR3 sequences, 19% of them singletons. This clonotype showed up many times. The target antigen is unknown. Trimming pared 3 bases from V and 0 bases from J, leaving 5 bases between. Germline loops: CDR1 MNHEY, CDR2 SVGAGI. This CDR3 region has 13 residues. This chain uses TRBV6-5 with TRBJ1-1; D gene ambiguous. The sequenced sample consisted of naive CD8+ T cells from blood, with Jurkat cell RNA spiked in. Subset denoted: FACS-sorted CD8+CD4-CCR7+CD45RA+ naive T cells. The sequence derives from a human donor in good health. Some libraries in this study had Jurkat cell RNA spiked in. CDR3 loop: CASSYSVNTEAFF. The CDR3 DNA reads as TGTGCCAGCAGTTATTCGGTGAACACTGAAGCTTTCTTT.